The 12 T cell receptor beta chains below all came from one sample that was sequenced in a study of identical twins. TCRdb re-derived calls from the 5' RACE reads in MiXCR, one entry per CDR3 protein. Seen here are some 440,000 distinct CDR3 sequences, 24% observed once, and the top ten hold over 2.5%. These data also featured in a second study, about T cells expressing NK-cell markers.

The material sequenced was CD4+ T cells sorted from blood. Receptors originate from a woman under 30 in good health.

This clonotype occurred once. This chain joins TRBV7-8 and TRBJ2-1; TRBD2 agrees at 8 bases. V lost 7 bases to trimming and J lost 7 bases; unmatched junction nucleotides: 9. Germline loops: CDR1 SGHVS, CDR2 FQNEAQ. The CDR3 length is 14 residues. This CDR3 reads CASKKKREWNEQFF. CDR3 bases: TGTGCCAGCAAAAAAAAGCGGGAGTGGAATGAGCAGTTCTTC.

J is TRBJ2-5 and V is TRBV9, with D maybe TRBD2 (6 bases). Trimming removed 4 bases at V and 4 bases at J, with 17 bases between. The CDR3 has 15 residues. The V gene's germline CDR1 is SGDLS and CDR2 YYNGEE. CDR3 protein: CASSPTSNSRETQYF. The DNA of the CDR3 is TGTGCCAGCAGCCCCACTAGCAACAGTCGAGAGACCCAGTACTTC.

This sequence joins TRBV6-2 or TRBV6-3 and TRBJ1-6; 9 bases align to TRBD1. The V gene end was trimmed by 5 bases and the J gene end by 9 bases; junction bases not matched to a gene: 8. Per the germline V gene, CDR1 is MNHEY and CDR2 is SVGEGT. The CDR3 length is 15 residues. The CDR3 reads CASSTAGTGTSPLHF. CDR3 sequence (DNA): TGTGCCAGCAGTACCGCCGGGACAGGGACTTCACCCCTCCACTTT.

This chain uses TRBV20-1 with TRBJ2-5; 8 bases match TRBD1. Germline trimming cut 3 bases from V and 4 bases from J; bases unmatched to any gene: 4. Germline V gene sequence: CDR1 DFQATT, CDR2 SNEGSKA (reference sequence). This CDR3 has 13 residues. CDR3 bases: TGCAGTGCTAGGGGGACAGGTCGAGAGACCCAGTACTTC. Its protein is CSARGTGRETQYF.

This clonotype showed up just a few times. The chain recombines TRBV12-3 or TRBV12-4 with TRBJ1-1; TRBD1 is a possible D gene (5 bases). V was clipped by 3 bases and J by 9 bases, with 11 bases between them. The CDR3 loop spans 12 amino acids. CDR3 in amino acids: CASSFGQGQAFF. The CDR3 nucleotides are TGTGCCAGCAGTTTTGGGCAGGGTCAAGCTTTCTTT.

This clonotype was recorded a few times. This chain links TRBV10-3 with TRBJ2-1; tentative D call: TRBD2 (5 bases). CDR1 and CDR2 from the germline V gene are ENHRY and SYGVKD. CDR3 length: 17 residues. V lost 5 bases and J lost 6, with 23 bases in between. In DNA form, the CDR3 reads TGTGCCATCAGTAGAACTGAGAGGGAGTCACAAGGCAATGAGCAGTTCTTC. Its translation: CAISRTERESQGNEQFF.

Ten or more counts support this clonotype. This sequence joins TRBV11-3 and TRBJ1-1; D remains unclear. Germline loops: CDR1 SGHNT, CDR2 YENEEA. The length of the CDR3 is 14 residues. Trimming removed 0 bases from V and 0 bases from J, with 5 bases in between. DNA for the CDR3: TGTGCCAGCAGCTTAGAGAGGATGAACACTGAAGCTTTCTTT. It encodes CASSLERMNTEAFF.

The CDR3 DNA reads as TGCGCCAGCAGCCACAGGGGTACCGGGGAGCTGTTTTTT. Translated, it gives CASSHRGTGELFF. The V and J genes are TRBV4-3 and TRBJ2-2, with a weak D call TRBD1 (6 bases). The CDR3 extends over 13 amino acids. Germline-derived CDR1 and CDR2 are LGHNA and YSLEER. The V gene lost 3 bases and the J gene lost 5 bases, with 7 bases spanning the gap.

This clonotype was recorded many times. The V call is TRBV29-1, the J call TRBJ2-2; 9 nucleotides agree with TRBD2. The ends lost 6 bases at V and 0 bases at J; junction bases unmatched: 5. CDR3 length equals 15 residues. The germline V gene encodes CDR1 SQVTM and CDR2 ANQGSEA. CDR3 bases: TGCAGCGTGGTAGCGGGAGCCACGAACACCGGGGAGCTGTTTTTT. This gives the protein CSVVAGATNTGELFF.

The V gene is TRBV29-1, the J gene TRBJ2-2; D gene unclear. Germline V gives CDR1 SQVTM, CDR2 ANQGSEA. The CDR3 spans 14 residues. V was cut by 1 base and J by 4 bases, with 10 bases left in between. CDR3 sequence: CSVEAESSTGELFF. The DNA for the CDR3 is TGCAGCGTTGAAGCGGAGTCGAGCACCGGGGAGCTGTTTTTT.

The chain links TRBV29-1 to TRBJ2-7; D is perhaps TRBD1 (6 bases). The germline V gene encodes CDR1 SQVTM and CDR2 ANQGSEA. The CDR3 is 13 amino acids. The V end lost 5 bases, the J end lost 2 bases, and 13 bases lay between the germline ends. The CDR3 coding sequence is TGCAGCGTTCGGGACACCTACACCTACGAGCAGTACTTC. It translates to CSVRDTYTYEQYF.

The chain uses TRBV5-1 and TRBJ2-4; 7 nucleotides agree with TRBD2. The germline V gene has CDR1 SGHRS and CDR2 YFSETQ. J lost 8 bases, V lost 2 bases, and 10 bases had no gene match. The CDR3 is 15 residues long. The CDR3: CASSLGKLAWDIQYF. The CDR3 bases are TGCGCCAGCAGCTTAGGTAAACTAGCGTGGGACATTCAGTACTTC.